The entry below describes one T cell receptor (beta chain). The antigen remains undetermined. The data derive from a study of OX40 agonist ivuxolimab in advanced cancers. Study at large: Earlier treatment with anti-PD-1, anti-PD-L1 or anti-CTLA-4 was permitted, and less than 50% had received some. Three patients responded partially, comprising one with hepatocellular carcinoma and two with cutaneous melanoma.

Sequenced by immunoSEQ multiplex PCR; TCRdb stores in-frame clones only, minus some. The sample has around 56,000 clones, around 89% seen once; the top ten hold 1.4%. Whole-study findings and limits: The CD4+ and CD8+ T cells in the blood had expanded clonally by week 6 at 0.1 to 3.0 mg/kg.

Trimming cost V 3 bases and J 0 bases, with 11 bases left between them. The CDR3 spans 15 residues. From germline, CDR1 is MDHEN and CDR2 SYDVKM. The timepoints at which blood was sampled were baseline, cycle 4 day 1, and cycle 7 day 1. This sequence originates from an adult with an advanced solid tumor such as melanoma, head and neck, liver or kidney cancer. The chain links TRBV28 to TRBJ1-2; TRBD1 is a possible D gene (5 bases). Material: CD4+ or CD8+ T cells sorted from blood, obtained in a trial of the OX40 agonist ivuxolimab. This chain's CDR3 is CASSLLREANYGYTF. Here the CDR3 DNA reads TGTGCCAGCAGTTTGCTCAGGGAAGCTAACTATGGCTACACCTTC.